The 18 T cell receptor beta chains listed next were all sequenced from one sample in a study of OX40 agonist ivuxolimab in advanced cancers. The data were produced by immunoSEQ multiplex PCR, yet TCRdb's version contains in-frame clones alone and is incomplete. The sample includes 40,000 to 55,000 clones, about 90% of them seen just once. This sample comprised CD4+ or CD8+ T cells sorted from blood, obtained in a trial of the OX40 agonist ivuxolimab. The receptor source for this set is an adult with an advanced solid tumor such as melanoma, head and neck, liver or kidney cancer.

The chain uses TRBV9 and TRBJ2-1; weak D call: TRBD1 (7 bases). Trimming removed 0 bases from V and 5 bases from J, with 33 bases in between. This CDR3 has 22 residues. CDR1 SGDLS and CDR2 YYNGEE come from the germline V gene. Written as DNA, the CDR3 is TGTGCCAGCAGCGTAGGGGAGGTAGAGGGATGGAAGGGGGCGGAGGAAAACAATGAGCAGTTCTTC. Amino acids: CASSVGEVEGWKGAEENNEQFF.

Concerning this clone: The sample has other DNA sequences that encode this CDR3 too. V is TRBV6-6 and J is TRBJ1-1; weak D call: TRBD1 (5 bases). This CDR3 spans 15 amino acids. The V and J ends lost 0 bases and 3 bases respectively, with 11 bases between them. Germline V gene sequence: CDR1 MNHNY, CDR2 SVGAGI (reference sequence). CDR3: CASSYSPGGDTEAFF. DNA for the CDR3: TGTGCCAGCAGTTACTCGCCCGGGGGAGACACTGAAGCTTTCTTT.

V usage is TRBV11-2 and J usage is TRBJ2-1; no clear D gene. V dropped 0 bases and J dropped 2 bases, with 8 bases sitting between them. The CDR3 is 15 amino acids. CDR1 SGHAT and CDR2 FQNNGV come from the germline V gene. The CDR3 spells CASSLERRTYNEQFF. DNA for the CDR3: TGTGCCAGCAGCTTAGAGCGGCGCACCTACAATGAGCAGTTCTTC.

The V call is TRBV19, the J call TRBJ2-5; D could derive from TRBD1 or TRBD2 (6 bases each). Germline lookup yields CDR1 LNHDA and CDR2 SQIVND (reference sequence). The CDR3 is 13 residues long. With 5 bases removed from V and 4 bases from J, the gap between germline ends came to 11 bases. The CDR3 sequence: CASSFTGAETQYF. In DNA form, the CDR3 reads TGTGCCAGTAGTTTTACGGGGGCAGAGACCCAGTACTTC.

The chain couples TRBV30 to TRBJ1-1, with no clear D. In germline, CDR1 is GTSNPN, CDR2 SVGIG (reference sequence). Trimming removed 3 bases from V and 0 bases from J, with 11 bases in between. The CDR3 runs to 14 residues. CDR3 amino acids: CAWRIGLLNTEAFF. CDR3 in DNA: TGTGCCTGGAGGATCGGACTCTTGAACACTGAAGCTTTCTTT.

The chain carries TRBV5-1 and TRBJ1-5, with D unresolved. The length of the CDR3 is 13 residues. Germline CDR1 and CDR2: SGHRS and YFSETQ. V was clipped by 0 bases and J by 1 base, with 2 bases between them. CDR3 bases: TGCGCCAGCAGCTTGGAAAGCAATCAGCCCCAGCATTTT. Amino acids: CASSLESNQPQHF. The whole variable domain, filled in from reference TRBV5-1 and TRBJ1-5, reads KAGVTQTPRYLIKTRGQQVTLSCSPISGHRSVSWYQQTPGQGLQFLFEYFSETQRNKGNFPGRFSGRQFSNSRSEMNVSTLELGDSALYLCASSLESNQPQHFGDGTRLSIL.

The CDR3 DNA sequence: TGTGCCAGCAGGAGCTCCTACGAGCAGTACTTC. This codes for CASRSSYEQYF. J is TRBJ2-7 and V is TRBV6-1, with unresolved D. Trimming took off 6 bases at V and 0 bases at J, with 3 bases between the two ends. In germline, CDR1 is MNHNS, CDR2 SASEGT. The CDR3 runs 11 residues.

The chain joins TRBV10-1 to TRBJ1-2; D gene ambiguous. From germline, CDR1 is WNHNN and CDR2 SYGVQD (reference sequence). The CDR3 sequence is 15 residues long. V was pared by 2 bases and J by 10 bases, with 20 bases between. The DNA for the CDR3 is TGCGCCAGCAGTGAGGTGCGGGGTTACGAGCATCTCTACACCTTC. Translated, it gives CASSEVRGYEHLYTF.

The rearrangement links TRBV10-1 to TRBJ1-1; tentative D call: TRBD1 (5 bases). The V and J ends lost 6 bases and 5 bases respectively, with 16 bases between them. This CDR3 is 14 amino acids long. Germline V gene sequence: CDR1 WNHNN, CDR2 SYGVQD (reference sequence). CDR3 amino acids: CASSENSGGTEAFF. CDR3 sequence (DNA): TGCGCCAGCAGCGAAAATTCGGGGGGGACTGAAGCTTTCTTT.

The chain combines TRBV11-2 with TRBJ2-1; 12 bases fit TRBD2. Germline V gene data show CDR1 as SGHAT and CDR2 as FQNNGV. Trimming cost V 5 bases and J 10 bases; bases outside gene matches: 15. CDR3 size: 17 residues. CDR3 DNA: TGTGCCAGCAGCCCTTACCCCCCTAGCGGGGGGGCGGACGAGCAGTTCTTC. Translation: CASSPYPPSGGADEQFF.

As to this clone: This specimen includes other DNA sequences encoding the same CDR3. The chain combines TRBV5-1 with TRBJ2-5; the D is unclear. The V gene's germline CDR1 is SGHRS and CDR2 YFSETQ. V gave up 0 bases and J gave up 5 bases, with 5 bases separating them. The CDR3 length is 12 residues. This CDR3 is CASSLAMETQYF. The CDR3 nucleotides read TGCGCCAGCAGCTTGGCAATGGAGACCCAGTACTTC.

With regard to this clone: The sample carries other DNA sequences with the same CDR3. The chain is built from TRBV6-5 and TRBJ2-7; 7 bases agree with TRBD1. Trimming cost V 6 bases and J 1 base; bases outside gene matches: 3. Germline V gene sequence: CDR1 MNHEY, CDR2 SVGAGI. The CDR3 covers 13 residues. The CDR3 DNA reads as TGTGCCAGCAGCCGGACAGGTTCCTACGAGCAGTACTTC. It encodes CASSRTGSYEQYF.

This clone was recorded a few times. This chain connects TRBV20-1 to TRBJ1-1, with D hard to call. The germline V gene encodes CDR1 DFQATT and CDR2 SNEGSKA (reference sequence). This CDR3 comprises 11 residues. V lost 6 bases to trimming and J lost 7 bases, with 12 bases between them. The CDR3 is CSAAGRFEAFF. The CDR3 DNA reads as TGCAGTGCCGCGGGGAGGTTTGAAGCTTTCTTT.

This rearrangement joins TRBV6-5 to TRBJ1-5; D unclear. CDR3 length equals 14 residues. V was pared by 1 base and J by 2 bases, with 6 bases between. The germline V gene encodes CDR1 MNHEY and CDR2 SVGAGI. The CDR3 nucleotides are TGTGCCAGCAGTTACTATGAGGGCAATCAGCCCCAGCATTTT. Translated, it gives CASSYYEGNQPQHF.

This clone was counted a few times. The V gene is TRBV6-5, the J gene TRBJ1-3, with 7 bases matching TRBD1. Germline loops: CDR1 MNHEY, CDR2 SVGAGI. There are 16 residues in the CDR3. J lost 0 bases, V lost 0 bases, and 2 bases had no gene match. CDR3 nucleotide sequence: TGTGCCAGCAGTTACTCGGGACAGAACTCTGGAAACACCATATATTTT. Translating it yields CASSYSGQNSGNTIYF.

The CDR3 protein is CASSGPGQSSYEQYF. DNA for the CDR3: TGTGCCAGCAGTGGACCGGGGCAATCCTCCTACGAGCAGTACTTC. The rearrangement uses TRBV6-1 and TRBJ2-7; possibly TRBD1 or TRBD2 for D (5 bases each). Per germline, CDR1 MNHNS and CDR2 SASEGT. There are 15 residues in the CDR3. The V end was cut by 4 bases, the J end by 0 bases, with 13 bases between.

The chain joins TRBV30 to TRBJ1-6, with 9 bases fitting TRBD1. The CDR3 totals 15 residues. Germline trimming cut 3 bases from V and 9 bases from J; bases unmatched to any gene: 9. CDR1 and CDR2 from the germline V gene are GTSNPN and SVGIG (reference sequence). In DNA, the CDR3 is TGTGCCTGGAGGGGGTCCGGGACAGGGAGTTCACCCCTCCACTTT. This sequence encodes CAWRGSGTGSSPLHF.

This sequence joins TRBV7-9 and TRBJ1-1, with D maybe TRBD1 (5 bases). The CDR3 totals 13 residues. CDR1 SEHNR and CDR2 FQNEAQ come from the germline V gene (reference sequence). V lost 7 bases to trimming and J lost 1 base, with 10 bases between them. DNA of the CDR3: TGTGCCAGCACCCCGGGGGGGAACACTGAAGCTTTCTTT. Translated: CASTPGGNTEAFF. Full variable domain (outside the CDR3, taken from reference TRBV7-9 and TRBJ1-1): DTGVSQNPRHKITKRGQNVTFRCDPISEHNRLYWYRQTLGQGPEFLTYFQNEAQLEKSRLLSDRFSAERPKGSFSTLEIQRTEQGDSAMYLCASTPGGNTEAFFGQGTRLTVV.